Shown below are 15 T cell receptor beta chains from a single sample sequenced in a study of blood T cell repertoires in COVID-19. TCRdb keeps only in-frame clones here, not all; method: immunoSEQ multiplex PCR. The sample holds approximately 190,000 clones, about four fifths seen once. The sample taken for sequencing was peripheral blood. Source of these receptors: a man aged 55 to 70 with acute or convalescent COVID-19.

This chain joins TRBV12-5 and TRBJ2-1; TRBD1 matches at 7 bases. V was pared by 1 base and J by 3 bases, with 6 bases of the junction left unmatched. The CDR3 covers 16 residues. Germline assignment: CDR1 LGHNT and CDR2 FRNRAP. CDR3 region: CASGLALGTDYNEQFF. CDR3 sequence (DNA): TGTGCTAGTGGTTTGGCCCTAGGGACAGACTACAATGAGCAGTTCTTC.

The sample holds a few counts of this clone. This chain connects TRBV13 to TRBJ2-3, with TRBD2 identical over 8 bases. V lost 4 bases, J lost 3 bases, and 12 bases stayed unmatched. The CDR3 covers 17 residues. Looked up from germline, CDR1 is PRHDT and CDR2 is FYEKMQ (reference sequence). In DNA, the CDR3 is TGTGCCAGCAGCTCCCCAAGCGGGAGCGGGGTTACAGATACGCAGTATTTT. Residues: CASSSPSGSGVTDTQYF. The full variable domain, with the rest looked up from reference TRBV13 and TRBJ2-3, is AAGVIQSPRHLIKEKRETATLKCYPIPRHDTVYWYQQGPGQDPQFLISFYEKMQSDKGSIPDRFSAQQFSDYHSELNMSSLELGDSALYFCASSSPSGSGVTDTQYFGPGTRLTVL.

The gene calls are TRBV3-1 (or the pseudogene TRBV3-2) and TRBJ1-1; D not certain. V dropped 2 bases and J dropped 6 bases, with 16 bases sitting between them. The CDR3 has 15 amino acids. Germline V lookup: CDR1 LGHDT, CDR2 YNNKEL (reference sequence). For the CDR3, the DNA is TGTGCCAGCAGCCAATTCCCAGAAATAAAATCTGAAGCTTTCTTT. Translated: CASSQFPEIKSEAFF.

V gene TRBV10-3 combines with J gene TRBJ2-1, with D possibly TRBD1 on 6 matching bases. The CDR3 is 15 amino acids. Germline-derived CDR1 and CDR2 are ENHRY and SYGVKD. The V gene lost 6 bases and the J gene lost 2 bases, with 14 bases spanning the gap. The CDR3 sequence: CAIRPTGNTYNEQFF. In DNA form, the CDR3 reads TGTGCCATCAGACCGACAGGAAATACCTACAATGAGCAGTTCTTC.

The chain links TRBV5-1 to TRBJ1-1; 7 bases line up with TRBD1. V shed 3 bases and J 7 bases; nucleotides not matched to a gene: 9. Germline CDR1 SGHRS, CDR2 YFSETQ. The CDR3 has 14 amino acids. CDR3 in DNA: TGCGCCAGCAGCTCGATTACAGGGGAGAGTGAAGCTTTCTTT. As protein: CASSSITGESEAFF.

The CDR3, as DNA: TGTGCCACCAGTGATTTGGGAACAGGGATGAATCAGCCCCAGCATTTT. The encoded protein is CATSDLGTGMNQPQHF. This chain uses TRBV24-1 with TRBJ1-5; D is possibly TRBD1 (6 bases). In germline, CDR1 is KGHDR, CDR2 SFDVKD. V was clipped by 0 bases and J by 4 bases, with 12 bases between them. The CDR3 length is 16 residues.

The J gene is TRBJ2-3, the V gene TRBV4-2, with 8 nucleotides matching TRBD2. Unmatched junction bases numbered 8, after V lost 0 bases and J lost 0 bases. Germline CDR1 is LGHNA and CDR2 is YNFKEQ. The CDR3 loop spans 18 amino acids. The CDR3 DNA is TGTGCCAGCAGCCAAGACCTCTTAGCGGGGATTAGCACAGATACGCAGTATTTT. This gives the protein CASSQDLLAGISTDTQYF.

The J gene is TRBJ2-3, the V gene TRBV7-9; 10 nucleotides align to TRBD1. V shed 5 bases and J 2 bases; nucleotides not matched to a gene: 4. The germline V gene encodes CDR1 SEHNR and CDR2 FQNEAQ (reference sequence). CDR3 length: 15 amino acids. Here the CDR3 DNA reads TGTGCCAGCAGCCAAGGACAGGGGGACACAGATACGCAGTATTTT. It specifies CASSQGQGDTDTQYF.

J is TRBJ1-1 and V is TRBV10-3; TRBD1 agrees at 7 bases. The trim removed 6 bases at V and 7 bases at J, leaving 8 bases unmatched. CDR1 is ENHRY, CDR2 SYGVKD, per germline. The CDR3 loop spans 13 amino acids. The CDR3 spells CAISHTGTVEAFF. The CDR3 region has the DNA TGTGCCATCAGCCACACCGGGACAGTTGAAGCTTTCTTT.

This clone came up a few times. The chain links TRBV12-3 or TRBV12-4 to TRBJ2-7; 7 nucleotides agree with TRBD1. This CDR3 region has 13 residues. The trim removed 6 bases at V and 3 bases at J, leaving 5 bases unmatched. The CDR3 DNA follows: TGTGCCAGCAGCACCGGGACAGTCTACGAGCAGTACTTC. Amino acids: CASSTGTVYEQYF.

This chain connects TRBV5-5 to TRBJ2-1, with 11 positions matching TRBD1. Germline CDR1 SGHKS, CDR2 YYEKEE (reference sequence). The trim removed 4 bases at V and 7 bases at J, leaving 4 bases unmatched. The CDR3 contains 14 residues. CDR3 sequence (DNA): TGTGCCAGCAGCCGGACAGGGGGCTGGAATGAGCAGTTCTTC. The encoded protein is CASSRTGGWNEQFF.

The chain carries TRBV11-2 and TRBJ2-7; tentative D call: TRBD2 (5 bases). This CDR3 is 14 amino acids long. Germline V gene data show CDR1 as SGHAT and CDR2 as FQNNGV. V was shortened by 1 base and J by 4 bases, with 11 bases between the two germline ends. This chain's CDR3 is CASSLGLTRYEQYF. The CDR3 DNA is TGTGCCAGCAGCTTAGGACTAACCCGATACGAGCAGTACTTC.

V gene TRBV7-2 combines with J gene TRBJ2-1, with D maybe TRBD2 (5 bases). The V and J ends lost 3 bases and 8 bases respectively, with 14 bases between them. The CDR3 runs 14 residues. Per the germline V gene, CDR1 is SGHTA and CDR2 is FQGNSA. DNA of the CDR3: TGTGCCAGCAGCTTTAACCTAGTGGAGGATGAGCAGTTCTTC. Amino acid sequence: CASSFNLVEDEQFF. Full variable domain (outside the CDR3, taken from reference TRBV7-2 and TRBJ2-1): GAGVSQSPSNKVTEKGKDVELRCDPISGHTALYWYRQSLGQGLEFLIYFQGNSAPDKSGLPSDRFSAERTGGSVSTLTIQRTQQEDSAVYLCASSFNLVEDEQFFGPGTRLTVL.

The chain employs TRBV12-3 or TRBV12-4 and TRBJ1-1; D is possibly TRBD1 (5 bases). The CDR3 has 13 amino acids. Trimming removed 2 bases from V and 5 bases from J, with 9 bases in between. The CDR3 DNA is TGTGCCAGCAGTTTAAGGGGAGGGACTGAAGCTTTCTTT. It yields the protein CASSLRGGTEAFF.

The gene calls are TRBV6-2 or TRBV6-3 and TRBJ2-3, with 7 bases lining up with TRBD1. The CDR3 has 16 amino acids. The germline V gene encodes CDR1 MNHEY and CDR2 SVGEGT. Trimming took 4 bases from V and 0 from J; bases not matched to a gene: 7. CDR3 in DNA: TGTGCCAGCAGTTCCTGGGGACAGTCTAGCACAGATACGCAGTATTTT. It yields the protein CASSSWGQSSTDTQYF.